The rows below give T cell receptor beta chains drawn from one sample of a study of response to subunit inactivated influenza vaccine. MiXCR, applied by TCRdb to the RT-PCR reads, yields one record per CDR3 protein. Seen here are a few hundred thousand distinct CDR3 sequences, 10% to 11% observed once, and the top ten hold more than 10%. The sequenced sample was PBMCs from blood, obtained roughly 48 days after vaccination. All receptors derive from a middle-aged man who received an inactivated influenza vaccine. Each CDR3 is given with its conserved first and last residue. D genes are given only for firm matches. A clone size is listed for some rows: how often the clone was seen (once, few, many), or a class if it is expanded.

TRBJ2-1 - TRBD2 TRBV3-1 TGTGCCAGCAGCCAAGGGGGGGGACTAGCCAACAATGAGCAGTTCTTC CASSQGGGLANNEQFF
TRBJ1-5 many - TRBV7-8 TGTGCCAGCAGCCGTAGCCGAGTTATGAGCAATCAGCCCCAGCATTTT CASSRSRVMSNQPQHF
TRBJ1-1 - - TRBV10-3 TGTGCCATCGGGGCAGGGGACGACACTGAAGCTTTCTTT CAIGAGDDTEAFF
TRBJ1-2 - TRBD1 TRBV10-3 TGTGCCACACAGGGGGATAACTATGGCTACACCTTC CATQGDNYGYTF
TRBJ2-2 few - TRBV18 TGTGCCAGCTCACTAATCCTCAGGGGCGCGAACACCGGGGAGCTGTTTTTT CASSLILRGANTGELFF
TRBJ2-1 few TRBD2 TRBV7-8 TGTGCCAGCAGCCCCAGAAGGACTAGCGGGACGATCTACAATGAGCAGTTCTTC CASSPRRTSGTIYNEQFF
TRBJ2-3 few - TRBV6-2/TRBV6-3 TGTGCCAGCAGTTACTTCGGTGGGACGCGGACAGATACGCAGTATTTT CASSYFGGTRTDTQYF
TRBJ1-5 - - TRBV21-1 TGTGCCAGCAGCGGTAGACAGGGGGATTGCAATCAGCCCCAGCATTTT CASSGRQGDCNQPQHF
TRBJ2-1 few - TRBV7-2 TGTGCCAGCAGCTTAGACGCCAGGGCAGGGGGGACTGAGCAGTTCTTC CASSLDARAGGTEQFF
TRBJ2-7 - - TRBV28 TGTGCCAGCAGTACAAACACGGGACAGCAGTACTTC CASSTNTGQQYF
TRBJ2-1 many - TRBV12-3/TRBV12-4 TGTGCCAGCAGTAAACAGGGCCATGAGCAGTTCTTC CASSKQGHEQFF
TRBJ2-5 many TRBD2 TRBV20-1 TGCAGTGCTAGAGGGCTGCTAGCGGGAGGGTATGAGACCCAGTACTTC CSARGLLAGGYETQYF
TRBJ2-1 many - TRBV7-9 TGTGCCAGCAGCGGACAGTACAATGAGCAGTTCTTC CASSGQYNEQFF
TRBJ1-5 many TRBD1 TRBV12-3/TRBV12-4 TGTGCCAGCAGCACCGGACTGACAGGGGGCTATCAGCCCCAGCATTTT CASSTGLTGGYQPQHF
TRBJ2-3 many - TRBV9 TGTGCCAGCAGCGCCGTCGTTGGGGACTCGAGGGATACGCAGTATTTT CASSAVVGDSRDTQYF
TRBJ2-3 - TRBD2 TRBV27 TGTGCCACCCGTCTAGCGGGCGGAGATACGCAGTATTTT CATRLAGGDTQYF
TRBJ2-3 many - TRBV4-2 TGTGCCAGCAGCCAAGCTTTTAGACAGAGGAGGCCGCGGACGCAGTATTTT CASSQAFRQRRPRTQYF
TRBJ2-7 many - TRBV9 TGTGCCAGCAGCGCGGGGGAGAGGGACGAGCAGTACTTC CASSAGERDEQYF
TRBJ2-3 - TRBD2 TRBV6-1 TGTGCCAGCAGCCCGGAGGGAGCGGGGAACACAGATACGCAGTATTTT CASSPEGAGNTDTQYF
TRBJ2-7 many TRBD2 TRBV5-1 TGCGCCAGCAGCATGGGACTAGCGGGAACCTACGAGCAGTACTTC CASSMGLAGTYEQYF
TRBJ2-1 few - TRBV2 TGTGCCAGCAGTGAAGGAGGGCCCTCATCGTTCTTC CASSEGGPSSFF
TRBJ2-7 - - TRBV3-1 TGTGCCAGCAGGCGAGGGCCCTACGAGCAGTACTTC CASRRGPYEQYF
TRBJ1-5 many - TRBV20-1 TGCAGTGCGCTAGGCCCAAGCAATCAGCCCCAGCATTTT CSALGPSNQPQHF
TRBJ2-5 many TRBD2 TRBV5-1 TGCGCCAGCAGCTTGGGACAGCTAGCGGGAGGACAGGGAGAGACCCAGTACTTC CASSLGQLAGGQGETQYF
TRBJ1-5 - - TRBV7-8 TGTGCCAGCAGCCCCCAGAGCGGGGCGCGACAGCCCCAGCATTTT CASSPQSGARQPQHF
TRBJ2-5 - TRBD1 TRBV11-2 TGTGCCAGCACTTTCCGAGGGGGCGGAGAGACCCAGTACTTC CASTFRGGGETQYF
TRBJ2-1 few TRBD2 TRBV30 TGTGCCTGGAGCGCCCGACTAGCGGCCCATTCCTACAATGAGCAGTTCTTC CAWSARLAAHSYNEQFF
TRBJ2-3 few TRBD2 TRBV7-9 TGTGCCAGCAGCACGGGATCGGGGGGGATAGATACGCAGTATTTT CASSTGSGGIDTQYF
TRBJ2-7 few - TRBV28 TGTGCCAGCAGCCCCATAGGTCCCGGTGATTACGAGCAGTACTTC CASSPIGPGDYEQYF
TRBJ1-2 - - TRBV20-1 TGCAGTGCTAGAGCCCCCGGGTTAGTTGACTATGGCTACACCTTC CSARAPGLVDYGYTF
TRBJ2-3 - TRBD2 TRBV15 TGTGCCACCAGCAGTGGGGGGGACCGGCGAGCGCAGTATTTT CATSSGGDRRAQYF
TRBJ2-1 - - TRBV5-1 TGCGCCAGCAGCCAAACAACAGGGGAGGGTGAGCAGTTCTTC CASSQTTGEGEQFF
TRBJ2-1 - - TRBV28 TGTGCCTGTACGCCCTCCGGGAATAGCGGAACCCATGAGCAGTTCTTC CACTPSGNSGTHEQFF
TRBJ1-1 many TRBD1 TRBV20-1 TGCAGTGCTCCGGACAGGGGGTCAGAAGCTTTCTTT CSAPDRGSEAFF
TRBJ1-6 - - TRBV9 TGTGCCAGCAGCGTAGGTAGTCTTGGGGCTTCACCCCTCCACTTT CASSVGSLGASPLHF
TRBJ2-2 many - TRBV12-3/TRBV12-4 TGTGCCGACGGGGTAGGCAACACCGGGGAGCTGTTTTTT CADGVGNTGELFF
TRBJ2-7 - TRBD1 TRBV10-3 TGTGCCATCAGTGAGTCGAACCGGGGACAGGGACCCTACGAGCAGTACTTC CAISESNRGQGPYEQYF
TRBJ2-1 many - TRBV4-3 TGCGCCAGCAGCCCCCGGGCCGTAAGTGAGCAGTTCTTC CASSPRAVSEQFF
TRBJ1-1 - - TRBV12-3/TRBV12-4 TGTGCCAGCAGTTTCGGGGGGCGAGTGGTTGGCACTGAAGCTTTCTTT CASSFGGRVVGTEAFF
TRBJ2-7 - TRBD2 TRBV6-2/TRBV6-3 TGTGCCAGCACATCCGGGGGACTATCCTACGAGCAGTACTTC CASTSGGLSYEQYF
TRBJ2-7 - - TRBV10-3 TGTGCCATCGGAGAGGGACTCTCAGGCCCCTACGAGCAGTACTTC CAIGEGLSGPYEQYF
TRBJ2-2 many - TRBV12-3/TRBV12-4 TGTGCCAGCAGTGCCCAGTTAGCGCGAAACACCGGGGAGCTGTTTTTT CASSAQLARNTGELFF
TRBJ2-1 few TRBD1 TRBV24-1 TGTGCCACCAGTGATTTCCCCACACCAGGACAGGGTCTTAATGAGCAGTTCTTC CATSDFPTPGQGLNEQFF
TRBJ2-7 few TRBD1 TRBV29-1 TGCAGCAACCCGGGACAGGAGCCCTACGAGCAGTACTTC CSNPGQEPYEQYF
TRBJ2-7 few - TRBV7-2 TGTGCCAGCAGCCTTAGCGGACGGACCTACGAGCAGTACTTC CASSLSGRTYEQYF
TRBJ2-3 many TRBD2 TRBV7-2 TGTGCCAGCAGCCCGGAGCGGGGGGTTAGCACAGATACGCAGTATTTT CASSPERGVSTDTQYF
TRBJ2-1 - TRBD2 TRBV12-3/TRBV12-4 TGTGCCAGCAGTTTCGGTGGCGGTCCGGGGGGCAATGAGCAGTTCTTC CASSFGGGPGGNEQFF
TRBJ2-3 few - TRBV2 TGTGCCAGCAGTGTGGAACAGAGCACAGATACGCAGTATTTT CASSVEQSTDTQYF
TRBJ2-2 few TRBD2 TRBV6-2/TRBV6-3 TGTGCCAGCAGTTACTCGACACCACTAGCGGGGTTCGCCGGGGAGCTGTTTTTT CASSYSTPLAGFAGELFF
TRBJ1-4 few - TRBV7-2 TGTGCCAGCAGCTTGAACGGGATGGCTAATGAAAAACTGTTTTTT CASSLNGMANEKLFF
TRBJ2-5 few TRBD1 TRBV5-1 TGCGCCAGCAGCTCCGGGACAGGGCGTGCAGAGACCCAGTACTTC CASSSGTGRAETQYF